The T cell receptor (beta chain) described here comes from a study of blood T cell repertoires in COVID-19. The germline gives CDR1 SGHAT, CDR2 FQDESV (reference sequence). The junction had 6 bases not matched to a gene; V was cut back by 4 bases and J by 6 bases. The CDR3 is made up of 14 amino acids. The repertoire was sequenced with immunoSEQ multiplex PCR; TCRdb's copy has only in-frame clones and lacks some. The table has just under 20,000 clones, 85% to 95% seen once; the top ten hold roughly 4%. This chain links TRBV11-1 with TRBJ1-1; the match to TRBD1 covers 9 bases. This receptor was identified in a woman aged 45 to 65 with active COVID-19. Sequencing was carried out using peripheral blood. This CDR3 reads CASSSQGAKAEAFF. The CDR3 DNA sequence: TGTGCCAGCAGCTCACAGGGGGCGAAGGCTGAAGCTTTCTTT.